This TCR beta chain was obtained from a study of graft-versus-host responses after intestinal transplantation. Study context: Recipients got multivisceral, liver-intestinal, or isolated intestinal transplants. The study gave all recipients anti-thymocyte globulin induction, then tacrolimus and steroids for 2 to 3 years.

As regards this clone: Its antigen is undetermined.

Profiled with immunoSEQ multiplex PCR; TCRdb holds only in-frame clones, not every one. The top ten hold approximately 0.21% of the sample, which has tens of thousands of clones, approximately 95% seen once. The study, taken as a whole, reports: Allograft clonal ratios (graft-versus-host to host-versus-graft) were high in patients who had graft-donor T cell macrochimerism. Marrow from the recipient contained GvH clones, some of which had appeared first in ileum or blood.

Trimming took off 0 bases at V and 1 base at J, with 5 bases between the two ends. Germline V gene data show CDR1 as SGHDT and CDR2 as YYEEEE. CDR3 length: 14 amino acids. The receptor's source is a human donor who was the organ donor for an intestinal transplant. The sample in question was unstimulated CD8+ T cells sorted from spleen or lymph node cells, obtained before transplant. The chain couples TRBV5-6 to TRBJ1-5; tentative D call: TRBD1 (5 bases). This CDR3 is CASSLGGSNQPQHF. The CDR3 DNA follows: TGTGCCAGCAGCTTGGGGGGGAGCAATCAGCCCCAGCATTTT.